A single sample is the source of the 17 T cell receptor beta chains below, sequenced in a study of naive and memory T cell subsets. Four PCR rounds used nested alpha and beta constant region primers plus the SP2 primer. MiXCR, applied by TCRdb to the 5' RACE reads, yields one record per CDR3 protein. Of roughly 56,000 distinct CDR3 sequences in the sample, over 7% are singletons; the top ten hold around 9.7%. An oligonucleotide containing a UMI was ligated to the 3' end of TCR cDNA. The receptors derive from a male donor in good health.

This clonotype was picked up many times. The V and J genes are TRBV2 and TRBJ2-1; D tentatively fits TRBD1 or TRBD2 (5 bases each). This CDR3 has 18 amino acids. Germline V CDR1 and CDR2: SNHLY, FYNNEI. V dropped 6 bases and J dropped 4 bases, with 25 bases sitting between them. As DNA, the CDR3 is TGTGCCAGCAGGGTCTACTTCGAGGGACCGAACCGATACAATGAGCAGTTCTTC. Encoded protein: CASRVYFEGPNRYNEQFF.

This clonotype showed up just a few times. The chain combines TRBV27 with TRBJ2-7, with TRBD2 as a possible D gene (6 bases). V was clipped by 2 bases and J by 7 bases, with 18 bases between them. The V gene's germline CDR1 is MNHEY and CDR2 SMNVEV (reference sequence). The CDR3 has 15 amino acids. CDR3 loop: CASSLIQAGLGEQYF. The CDR3 DNA is TGTGCCAGCAGTTTAATCCAAGCGGGTCTGGGGGAGCAGTACTTC.

This clonotype turned up a few times. The chain uses TRBV12-3 or TRBV12-4 and TRBJ1-1; D gene unclear. Trimming removed 8 bases from V and 5 bases from J, with 9 bases in between. The CDR3 extends over 11 amino acids. The CDR3 DNA reads as TGTGCCAGCGCCTCCGGGACTGAAGCTTTCTTT. Residues: CASASGTEAFF.

The chain is built from TRBV12-3 or TRBV12-4 and TRBJ2-2, with 15 bases fitting TRBD2. V lost 5 bases to trimming and J lost 5 bases; unmatched junction nucleotides: 9. This CDR3 has 18 residues. CDR3 sequence (DNA): TGTGCCAGCAGTCGCGGACTAGCGGGGGGGCTTATGACCGGGGAGCTGTTTTTT. Residues: CASSRGLAGGLMTGELFF.

The rearrangement joins TRBV6-1 to TRBJ2-3; 9 nucleotides match TRBD2. In germline, CDR1 is MNHNS, CDR2 SASEGT. The CDR3 is made up of 19 amino acids. V was pared by 11 bases and J by 1 base, with 22 bases of the junction left unmatched. Here the CDR3 DNA reads TGTGCCTCCCCCCCGTTAGGGGCAGCGGGGGGAAGGGGCACAGATACGCAGTATTTT. It encodes CASPPLGAAGGRGTDTQYF.

There are a few counts of this clonotype. V and J are TRBV14 and TRBJ2-7, with 9 nucleotides matching TRBD2. CDR1 and CDR2 (germline): SGHDN, FVKESK. V was clipped by 1 base and J by 0 bases; unmatched bases: 10. The CDR3 extends over 18 amino acids. CDR3 DNA: TGTGCCAGCAGCCAAGCGGGACTAGCCCGCAGGAGCTCCTACGAGCAGTACTTC. It specifies CASSQAGLARRSSYEQYF.

This clonotype was found a few times. This rearrangement joins TRBV9 to TRBJ1-2, with unresolved D. CDR1 is SGDLS and CDR2 is YYNGEE in the germline V gene. The CDR3 is 13 residues long. V lost 0 bases to trimming and J lost 3 bases, with 6 bases between them. CDR3 nucleotide sequence: TGTGCCAGCAGCGTAGGGTTCGACTATGGCTACACCTTC. This encodes CASSVGFDYGYTF.

At least ten counts were recorded for this clonotype. J is TRBJ2-2 and V is TRBV20-1; 8 bases fit TRBD1. The germline V gene encodes CDR1 DFQATT and CDR2 SNEGSKA (reference sequence). This CDR3 has 13 amino acids. The junction had 3 bases not matched to a gene; V was cut back by 3 bases and J by 6 bases. The chain's CDR3 is CSARQGAAGELFF. Written as DNA, the CDR3 is TGCAGTGCTAGGCAGGGGGCCGCCGGGGAGCTGTTTTTT.

In its sample, this clonotype was seen many times. The CDR3 region is CASESSGANVLTF. For the CDR3, the DNA is TGTGCCAGCGAAAGCTCTGGGGCCAACGTCCTGACTTTC. The chain has TRBV6-6 and TRBJ2-6; D gene ambiguous. There are 13 residues in the CDR3. Between the trimmed V and J ends, which lost 8 bases and 0 bases, there was a span of 5 bases. In germline, CDR1 is MNHNY, CDR2 SVGAGI (reference sequence).

This rearrangement joins TRBV5-4 to TRBJ2-7; 8 bases line up with TRBD1. The germline gives CDR1 SGHNT, CDR2 YYREEE (reference sequence). Trimming took 7 bases from V and 2 from J; bases not matched to a gene: 8. The CDR3 covers 14 residues. CDR3: CASSAGTGPYEQYF. The CDR3 DNA reads as TGTGCCAGCTCAGCCGGGACAGGTCCCTACGAGCAGTACTTC.

V and J are TRBV6-1 and TRBJ1-2; TRBD1 agrees at 7 bases. Per germline, CDR1 MNHNS and CDR2 SASEGT. This CDR3 contains 16 residues. V trimming: 0 bases; J trimming: 4 bases; junction bases outside the gene matches: 8. CDR3 in DNA: TGTGCCAGCAGTGAAGCGGCGACAGGGCTACTCTATGGCTACACCTTC. Translated: CASSEAATGLLYGYTF.

This clonotype has at least ten counts. This rearrangement joins TRBV20-1 to TRBJ2-1; 10 nucleotides align to TRBD2. With 4 bases clipped from V and 10 bases from J, the junction kept 13 bases outside the gene matches. The CDR3 consists of 15 residues. Germline V gene data show CDR1 as DFQATT and CDR2 as SNEGSKA (reference sequence). The CDR3 is CSAISQLAGAGEQFF. CDR3 DNA sequence: TGCAGTGCTATCTCCCAGCTAGCGGGAGCAGGAGAGCAGTTCTTC.

This clonotype was seen only a few times. The chain links TRBV5-1 to TRBJ2-5; the D gene is possibly TRBD2 (5 bases). Trimming removed 4 bases from V and 3 bases from J, with 19 bases in between. This CDR3 has 16 amino acids. Germline values: CDR1 SGHRS, CDR2 YFSETQ. This CDR3 is CASSPGGREGEETQYF. The CDR3 region has the DNA TGCGCCAGCAGCCCCGGAGGAAGGGAAGGAGAAGAGACCCAGTACTTC.

This clonotype appeared a few times. The genes are TRBV27 and TRBJ1-2; weak D call: TRBD1 (6 bases). There are 12 residues in the CDR3. V lost 5 bases and J lost 5, with 9 bases in between. Germline CDR1 and CDR2: MNHEY and SMNVEV (reference sequence). The DNA for the CDR3 is TGTGCCAGCAGTCCTACAGGGTATGGCTACACCTTC. It specifies CASSPTGYGYTF.

The chain couples TRBV18 to TRBJ1-6; a weak D match, TRBD1 (5 bases). Trimming removed 6 bases at V and 5 bases at J, with 20 bases between. In germline, CDR1 is KGHSH, CDR2 LQKENI. There are 17 residues in the CDR3. For the CDR3, the DNA is TGTGCCAGCTCTCGTATCACAAGGGACTTTAATAATTCACCCCTCCACTTT. As protein: CASSRITRDFNNSPLHF.

In this sample, this clonotype turned up many times. CDR3 DNA sequence: TGTGCCAGCAGCTTAGTATTACAGTATAATTCACCCCTCCACTTT. Translated, it gives CASSLVLQYNSPLHF. The gene calls are TRBV11-2 and TRBJ1-6; D gene uncertain. The CDR3 is 15 amino acids. Germline V gives CDR1 SGHAT, CDR2 FQNNGV. V was clipped by 1 base and J by 4 bases, with 8 bases between them. The variable domain in full, completed from reference TRBV11-2 and TRBJ1-6, reads EAGVAQSPRYKIIEKRQSVAFWCNPISGHATLYWYQQILGQGPKLLIQFQNNGVVDDSQLPKDRFSAERLKGVDSTLKIQPAKLEDSAVYLCASSLVLQYNSPLHFGNGTRLTVT.

This clonotype was counted ten times or more. This chain connects TRBV7-9 to TRBJ1-2, with 8 bases identical to TRBD1. Germline lookup yields CDR1 SEHNR and CDR2 FQNEAQ (reference sequence). The CDR3 is 15 residues long. Unmatched junction bases numbered 9, after V lost 5 bases and J lost 4 bases. CDR3: CASSAADRDRYGYTF. The DNA for the CDR3 is TGTGCCAGCAGCGCAGCGGACAGGGACCGCTATGGCTACACCTTC.